This T cell receptor (beta chain) was retrieved from a study of identical twins. Whole-study findings and limits: Some out-of-frame alpha sequences were shared by twins, and these showed excess low generation probability. Its conclusions, products of cross-sectional statistical analysis, did not come from following the same donors.

As regards this clonotype: Its target is not known.

V gave up 4 bases and J gave up 0 bases, with 7 bases separating them. This CDR3 region has 12 residues. Per the germline V gene, CDR1 is DFQATT and CDR2 is SNEGSKA (reference sequence). In every case, the donor was a healthy Caucasian. cDNA molecules carried unique molecular identifiers, and template switching added a universal primer site. TCRdb re-derived calls from the 5' RACE reads in MiXCR, one entry per CDR3 protein. Of roughly 690,000 distinct CDR3 sequences in the sample, around 21% were seen once. A further study also used this sample, focusing on T cells expressing NK-cell markers.

The chain uses TRBV20-1 and TRBJ2-7; no firm D call. The specimen was PBMCs. This receptor was taken from a woman in her late teens or twenties in good health. The CDR3 DNA follows: TGCAGTGCTACAGAAAACTCCTACGAGCAGTACTTC. This gives the protein CSATENSYEQYF.